Each of the 5 T cell receptor beta chains below was sequenced from the same sample in a study of OX40 agonist ivuxolimab in advanced cancers. The protocol was immunoSEQ multiplex PCR, while the TCRdb copy is restricted to in-frame clones and leaves out a portion. The sample includes 60,000 to 75,000 clones, approximately 85% of them seen just once. The material was CD4+ or CD8+ T cells sorted from blood, obtained in a trial of the OX40 agonist ivuxolimab. The receptors come from an adult with an advanced solid tumor such as melanoma, head and neck, liver or kidney cancer.

The rearrangement joins TRBV7-2 to TRBJ1-1; D remains unclear. Germline V gene lookup returns CDR1 SGHTA and CDR2 FQGNSA. V lost 2 bases and J 1 base, leaving 5 bases between the germline ends. This CDR3 has 13 amino acids. CDR3 coding DNA: TGTGCCAGCAGCTTAATACAGAACACTGAAGCTTTCTTT. Its protein is CASSLIQNTEAFF.

The chain combines TRBV5-5 with TRBJ1-1; D uncertain. Between the trimmed V and J ends, which lost 1 base and 0 bases, there was a span of 7 bases. There are 14 residues in the CDR3. CDR1 SGHKS and CDR2 YYEKEE come from the germline V gene (reference sequence). This CDR3 reads CASSLNTVNTEAFF. The CDR3 region has the DNA TGTGCCAGCAGCTTGAATACGGTGAACACTGAAGCTTTCTTT.

This chain joins TRBV6-6 and TRBJ1-2, with D maybe TRBD1 (6 bases). The V end was cut by 8 bases, the J end by 2 bases, with 15 bases between. The germline V gene encodes CDR1 MNHNY and CDR2 SVGAGI (reference sequence). CDR3 length: 14 amino acids. CDR3 in DNA: TGTGCCAGCGGAAGAGGGGGATTAAACTATGGCTACACCTTC. This codes for CASGRGGLNYGYTF.

This sequence joins TRBV25-1 and TRBJ1-1; TRBD1 is a possible D gene (5 bases). CDR1 MGHDK and CDR2 SYGVNS come from the germline V gene. This CDR3 spans 13 amino acids. Deletions cut 8 bases from V and 1 base from J, with 11 bases between. CDR3 sequence: CASSFTGNTEAFF. CDR3 nucleotides: TGTGCCAGCTCCTTTACAGGGAACACTGAAGCTTTCTTT. Supplemented by reference TRBV25-1 and TRBJ1-1, the full variable domain reads EADIYQTPRYLVIGTGKKITLECSQTMGHDKMYWYQQDPGMELHLIHYSYGVNSTEKGDLSSESTVSRIRTEHFPLTLESARPSHTSQYLCASSFTGNTEAFFGQGTRLTVV.

V usage is TRBV15 and J usage is TRBJ2-3; 7 nucleotides agree with TRBD2. Germline assignment: CDR1 LNHNV and CDR2 YYDKDF (reference sequence). The CDR3 contains 18 residues. Germline trimming cut 3 bases from V and 0 bases from J; bases unmatched to any gene: 12. CDR3 amino acids: CATSSSLGGGASTDTQYF. In DNA, the CDR3 is TGTGCCACCAGCAGCAGCTTGGGCGGGGGAGCTAGCACAGATACGCAGTATTTT. The full variable domain, in which reference TRBV15 and TRBJ2-3 provide the parts outside the CDR3, is DAMVIQNPRYQVTQFGKPVTLSCSQTLNHNVMYWYQQKSSQAPKLLFHYYDKDFNNEADTPDNFQSRRPNTSFCFLDIRSPGLGDTAMYLCATSSSLGGGASTDTQYFGPGTRLTVL.